These 29 T cell receptor beta chains share one sample of origin, sequenced in a study of control samples from healthy donors and cancer patients. Assay used: immunoSEQ multiplex PCR; TCRdb lists only in-frame clones, some missing. This sample has 120,000 or so clones; approximately 94% occur once, and the top ten carry approximately 1.7%. Sequenced: PBMCs. The receptors stem from a man aged 50 or older with head and neck cancer.

The rearrangement uses TRBV7-8 and TRBJ1-1; 12 bases line up with TRBD1. The ends lost 5 bases at V and 11 bases at J; junction bases unmatched: 12. The CDR3 loop spans 15 amino acids. CDR1 and CDR2 from the germline V gene are SGHVS and FQNEAQ. This CDR3 is CASSRRTGQGAGAFF. The CDR3 region has the DNA TGTGCCAGCAGCCGAAGGACGGGACAGGGGGCGGGGGCTTTCTTT.

V and J are TRBV18 and TRBJ2-6; 11 bases agree with TRBD1. Germline values: CDR1 KGHSH, CDR2 LQKENI. CDR3 length: 22 amino acids. Unmatched junction bases numbered 17, after V lost 4 bases and J lost 0 bases. CDR3 protein: CASSQSGTGGRLDYSGANVLTF. In nucleotides, the CDR3 is TGTGCCAGCTCACAATCCGGGACAGGGGGAAGACTTGACTACTCTGGGGCCAACGTCCTGACTTTC.

This chain joins TRBV5-4 and TRBJ2-3; D is perhaps TRBD1 or TRBD2 (5 bases each). This CDR3 region has 15 residues. Germline lookup yields CDR1 SGHNT and CDR2 YYREEE (reference sequence). Trimming cost V 4 bases and J 6 bases, with 18 bases left between them. CDR3: CASSLRDEASDTQYF. The CDR3, as DNA: TGTGCCAGCAGCCTCCGGGACGAGGCGTCTGATACGCAGTATTTT.

This sequence joins TRBV7-3 and TRBJ1-4; D remains unclear. CDR1 is SGHTA and CDR2 is FQGTGA in the germline V gene. This CDR3 region has 11 residues. The V gene lost 6 bases and the J gene lost 4 bases, with 3 bases spanning the gap. DNA of the CDR3: TGTGCCAGCAGGTTTAATGAAAAACTGTTTTTT. Its protein is CASRFNEKLFF. Combining the CDR3 with reference TRBV7-3 and TRBJ1-4 gives the whole variable domain GAGVSQTPSNKVTEKGKYVELRCDPISGHTALYWYRQSLGQGPEFLIYFQGTGAADDSGLPNDRFFAVRPEGSVSTLKIQRTERGDSAVYLCASRFNEKLFFGSGTQLSVL.

V is TRBV13 and J is TRBJ1-1; 12 bases match TRBD1. V lost 5 bases to trimming and J lost 2 bases; unmatched junction nucleotides: 3. The CDR3 runs 15 residues. The germline CDR1 and CDR2 sequences are PRHDT and FYEKMQ (reference sequence). CDR3 in amino acids: CASSRDRGQNTEAFF. DNA for the CDR3: TGTGCCAGCAGCCGGGACAGGGGGCAAAACACTGAAGCTTTCTTT.

This clone showed up just once. The V gene is TRBV30, the J gene TRBJ1-1; 7 positions match TRBD1. CDR1 is GTSNPN and CDR2 is SVGIG in the germline V gene (reference sequence). After removal of 0 bases from V and 5 bases from J, the junction contained 3 bases not matched to a gene. The CDR3 sequence is 13 residues long. The CDR3 here is CAWSVQGRTEAFF. The CDR3, as DNA: TGTGCCTGGAGTGTACAGGGGCGAACTGAAGCTTTCTTT.

The chain links TRBV28 to TRBJ1-1; unclear D gene. This CDR3 has 12 amino acids. CDR1 and CDR2 (germline): MDHEN, SYDVKM. V lost 5 bases and J lost 4, with 8 bases in between. The CDR3 region has the DNA TGTGCCAGCAGTGCTAAAGGCACTGAAGCTTTCTTT. Translating gives CASSAKGTEAFF. Supplemented by reference TRBV28 and TRBJ1-1, the full variable domain reads DVKVTQSSRYLVKRTGEKVFLECVQDMDHENMFWYRQDPGLGLRLIYFSYDVKMKEKGDIPEGYSVSREKKERFSLILESASTNQTSMYLCASSAKGTEAFFGQGTRLTVV.

The genes are TRBV24-1 and TRBJ2-7; D is perhaps TRBD2 (6 bases). The CDR3 has 14 residues. The V end lost 0 bases, the J end lost 2 bases, and 7 bases lay between the germline ends. Germline V gene lookup returns CDR1 KGHDR and CDR2 SFDVKD. The CDR3 loop is CATSDLAGTYEQYF. The CDR3 DNA follows: TGTGCCACCAGTGATTTGGCGGGGACCTACGAGCAGTACTTC.

The chain carries TRBV5-1 and TRBJ2-1; D is tentatively TRBD1 or TRBD2 (6 bases each). CDR1 is SGHRS and CDR2 is YFSETQ in the germline V gene. The CDR3 totals 14 residues. V was cut by 6 bases and J by 8 bases, with 18 bases left in between. This CDR3 reads CASTLRRGDDEQFF. DNA for the CDR3: TGCGCCAGCACTTTGAGGAGGGGGGACGATGAGCAGTTCTTC. The full variable domain, in which reference TRBV5-1 and TRBJ2-1 provide the parts outside the CDR3, is KAGVTQTPRYLIKTRGQQVTLSCSPISGHRSVSWYQQTPGQGLQFLFEYFSETQRNKGNFPGRFSGRQFSNSRSEMNVSTLELGDSALYLCASTLRRGDDEQFFGPGTRLTVL.

The chain links TRBV29-1 to TRBJ1-2; D gene unclear. The germline CDR1 and CDR2 sequences are SQVTM and ANQGSEA. Trimming shortened V by 4 bases and J by 3 bases, and 9 bases separated the two germline ends. CDR3 size: 12 residues. The CDR3 region has the DNA TGCAGCGTTGTACGGCAGGACTATGGCTACACCTTC. It yields the protein CSVVRQDYGYTF.

The rearrangement links TRBV7-6 to TRBJ2-2; D is ambiguous. CDR1 SGHVS and CDR2 FNYEAQ come from the germline V gene. This CDR3 spans 15 amino acids. The V and J ends lost 1 base and 7 bases respectively, with 13 bases between them. The CDR3 DNA reads as TGTGCCAGCAGCTTAGGGCCCAAGAGTAACGGGGAGCTGTTTTTT. Translating it yields CASSLGPKSNGELFF.

The V and J genes are TRBV7-3 and TRBJ1-2, with a weak D call TRBD1 (6 bases). Per germline, CDR1 SGHTA and CDR2 FQGTGA. This CDR3 is 12 amino acids long. Trimming took 5 bases from V and 8 from J, leaving 12 bases between them. The CDR3 sequence is CASSTRGGGYTF. As DNA, the CDR3 is TGTGCCAGCAGCACCCGGGGGGGCGGCTACACCTTC.

V gene TRBV5-6 combines with J gene TRBJ2-7; D is undetermined. V lost 2 bases, J lost 1 base, and 7 bases lay in between. From germline, CDR1 is SGHDT and CDR2 YYEEEE. The CDR3 is 13 residues long. CDR3 coding DNA: TGTGCCAGCAGCTTCAGGCTATCCTACGAGCAGTACTTC. Encoded protein: CASSFRLSYEQYF.

V and J are TRBV19 and TRBJ1-1, with TRBD1 identical over 9 bases. V lost 1 base, J lost 4 bases, and 1 base stayed unmatched. Per the germline V gene, CDR1 is LNHDA and CDR2 is SQIVND (reference sequence). The length of the CDR3 is 14 residues. CDR3 sequence (DNA): TGTGCCAGTAGTATAGCGACAGGGGGCACTGAAGCTTTCTTT. Translation gives CASSIATGGTEAFF.

The chain has TRBV18 and TRBJ1-1; D possibly corresponds to TRBD1 (5 bases). Germline values: CDR1 KGHSH, CDR2 LQKENI. The ends were cut back, 2 bases at V and 4 bases at J, with 11 bases in the middle. The CDR3 consists of 14 residues. This CDR3 is CASSPRGVGTEAFF. In DNA, the CDR3 is TGTGCCAGCTCACCAAGAGGGGTTGGCACTGAAGCTTTCTTT.

The V and J genes are TRBV11-3 and TRBJ2-3, with a tentative D call TRBD2 (6 bases). Germline-derived CDR1 and CDR2 are SGHNT and YENEEA. This CDR3 is 14 amino acids long. The germline V and J ends were trimmed by 0 bases and 3 bases, with 7 bases remaining between them. The CDR3 coding sequence is TGTGCCAGCAGCTTAGAGGGGGGTACAGATACGCAGTATTTT. This translates into CASSLEGGTDTQYF.

The chain has TRBV29-1 and TRBJ1-4; TRBD1 is a possible D gene (6 bases). V lost 5 bases and J lost 2, with 12 bases in between. The CDR3 covers 14 residues. Germline V gene data show CDR1 as SQVTM and CDR2 as ANQGSEA. In DNA, the CDR3 is TGCAGCGTTTCCAGGGGTTCCACTAATGAAAAACTGTTTTTT. Protein product: CSVSRGSTNEKLFF.

The V call is TRBV7-3, the J call TRBJ1-1, with a possible D match to TRBD1 (5 bases). The CDR3 extends over 13 amino acids. CDR1 is SGHTA, CDR2 FQGTGA, per germline. The ends were cut back, 5 bases at V and 3 bases at J, with 10 bases in the middle. The CDR3 loop is CASSPWGDTEAFF. The CDR3 DNA is TGTGCCAGCAGCCCATGGGGGGACACTGAAGCTTTCTTT.

The CDR3 is CASSPESTDTQYF. The CDR3 DNA reads as TGTGCCAGCAGCCCGGAATCCACAGATACGCAGTATTTT. J is TRBJ2-3 and V is TRBV9; no definite D call. The CDR3 is 13 residues long. Germline CDR1 SGDLS, CDR2 YYNGEE. Trimming cost V 4 bases and J 2 bases, with 8 bases left between them. Full variable domain (missing parts from reference TRBV9 and TRBJ2-3): DSGVTQTPKHLITATGQRVTLRCSPRSGDLSVYWYQQSLDQGLQFLIQYYNGEERAKGNILERFSAQQFPDLHSELNLSSLELGDSALYFCASSPESTDTQYFGPGTRLTVL.

Concerning this clone itself: This specimen includes other DNA sequences encoding the same CDR3. The V call is TRBV7-3, the J call TRBJ1-1; D is ambiguous. CDR1 is SGHTA and CDR2 is FQGTGA in the germline V gene. The CDR3 contains 13 residues. V was clipped by 0 bases and J by 5 bases, with 7 bases between them. In DNA form, the CDR3 reads TGTGCCAGCAGCTTAACGGCGCGGACTGAAGCTTTCTTT. Encoded protein: CASSLTARTEAFF.

This chain joins TRBV9 and TRBJ2-7, with TRBD2 as a possible D gene (5 bases). Germline V gene data show CDR1 as SGDLS and CDR2 as YYNGEE. The V gene lost 0 bases and the J gene lost 3 bases, with 10 bases spanning the gap. This CDR3 region has 14 residues. The CDR3 DNA is TGTGCCAGCAGCGTAGGTAATGACTACTACGAGCAGTACTTC. Protein: CASSVGNDYYEQYF.

V and J are TRBV7-2 and TRBJ2-7; either TRBD1 or TRBD2 may fit D (6 bases each). V lost 5 bases and J 3 bases, leaving 17 bases between the germline ends. Germline CDR1 and CDR2: SGHTA and FQGNSA. This CDR3 has 15 amino acids. In DNA, the CDR3 is TGTGCCAGCAGCCAAGGTCTCGGGGGCCTCTACGAGCAGTACTTC. Its translation is CASSQGLGGLYEQYF.

The gene calls are TRBV20-1 and TRBJ1-2; no firm D call. V lost 3 bases to trimming and J lost 4 bases, with 12 bases between them. CDR1 DFQATT and CDR2 SNEGSKA come from the germline V gene (reference sequence). The CDR3 spans 13 residues. The CDR3 nucleotides read TGCAGTGCTAGTGGCGGGCCGCCCTATGGCTACACCTTC. This sequence encodes CSASGGPPYGYTF.

In its sample, this clone was seen once. This rearrangement joins TRBV6-5 to TRBJ1-1; maybe TRBD1 (6 bases). V gave up 6 bases and J gave up 0 bases, with 11 bases separating them. The CDR3 covers 14 residues. The germline V gene has CDR1 MNHEY and CDR2 SVGAGI. The CDR3 reads CASSKQGMNTEAFF. The CDR3 bases are TGTGCCAGCAGCAAACAGGGAATGAACACTGAAGCTTTCTTT.

The chain couples TRBV5-1 to TRBJ2-3, with D perhaps matching TRBD1 (5 bases). The CDR3 consists of 15 residues. CDR1 and CDR2 (germline): SGHRS, YFSETQ. V was clipped by 0 bases and J by 4 bases, with 12 bases between them. DNA of the CDR3: TGCGCCAGCAGCTTGGTATCAGGGAAGGCAGATACGCAGTATTTT. Amino acid sequence: CASSLVSGKADTQYF.

V gene TRBV19 combines with J gene TRBJ1-6; 9 bases agree with TRBD1. This CDR3 is 17 amino acids long. Trimming took 4 bases from V and 1 from J; bases not matched to a gene: 5. Germline V gene sequence: CDR1 LNHDA, CDR2 SQIVND (reference sequence). The CDR3 loop is CASSNRDRVSYNSPLHF. The CDR3 DNA sequence: TGTGCCAGTAGTAACCGGGACAGGGTTTCCTATAATTCACCCCTCCACTTT.

Remarks on this clone: The sample holds other DNA sequences that translate to the same CDR3. V is TRBV7-9 and J is TRBJ2-2, with unresolved D. V gave up 1 base and J gave up 2 bases, with 5 bases separating them. Germline V lookup: CDR1 SEHNR, CDR2 FQNEAQ (reference sequence). This CDR3 is built from 14 residues. CDR3 sequence (DNA): TGTGCCAGCAGCTTAGGTTTAAACACCGGGGAGCTGTTTTTT. It is translated as CASSLGLNTGELFF.

The chain employs TRBV19 and TRBJ1-5; the D gene is possibly TRBD1 (5 bases). The germline V gene has CDR1 LNHDA and CDR2 SQIVND (reference sequence). Between the trimmed V and J ends, which lost 7 bases and 4 bases, there was a span of 11 bases. The CDR3 spans 13 residues. CDR3 residues: CASIGQGNQPQHF. In DNA form, the CDR3 reads TGTGCCAGTATTGGGCAGGGAAATCAGCCCCAGCATTTT.

J is TRBJ1-4 and V is TRBV9; TRBD1 matches at 8 bases. Germline V gene sequence: CDR1 SGDLS, CDR2 YYNGEE. V shed 0 bases, J shed 4 bases, and the junction held 2 bases outside the gene matches. The length of the CDR3 is 15 residues. The DNA of the CDR3 is TGTGCCAGCAGCGTAGGGACAGGGCTTAATGAAAAACTGTTTTTT. Residues: CASSVGTGLNEKLFF.